This passage covers 20 T cell receptor beta chains from one sample sequenced in a study of blood T cell repertoires in COVID-19. This table comes from immunoSEQ multiplex PCR, and its TCRdb copy is limited to in-frame clones, with some not included. The sample lists about 35,000 clones; 80% to 90% were seen once. The sample was peripheral blood. The receptors derive from a man between 50 and 59 years old with acute or convalescent COVID-19.

This chain connects TRBV2 to TRBJ2-6; 7 nucleotides line up with TRBD1. Germline V CDR1 and CDR2: SNHLY, FYNNEI. J lost 2 bases, V lost 5 bases, and 6 bases had no gene match. This CDR3 comprises 16 residues. The CDR3 is CASSYDTGAGANVLTF. CDR3 DNA: TGTGCCAGCAGTTACGACACAGGGGCTGGGGCCAACGTCCTGACTTTC.

The chain recombines TRBV5-6 with TRBJ1-2; D is perhaps TRBD1 (5 bases). The germline V and J ends were trimmed by 0 bases and 4 bases, with 19 bases remaining between them. This CDR3 has 17 amino acids. The germline gives CDR1 SGHDT, CDR2 YYEEEE. In DNA form, the CDR3 reads TGTGCCAGCAGCTTGGGTTACGTGGTGGGGCTCAGCTATGGCTACACCTTC. Amino acid sequence: CASSLGYVVGLSYGYTF.

This chain uses TRBV29-1 with TRBJ2-7, with TRBD1 as a possible D gene (6 bases). Per germline, CDR1 SQVTM and CDR2 ANQGSEA. Deletions cut 7 bases from V and 3 bases from J, with 13 bases between. This CDR3 contains 12 residues. The CDR3 spells CSAQQGVYEQYF. The CDR3 DNA sequence: TGCAGCGCTCAACAGGGCGTCTACGAGCAGTACTTC.

The gene calls are TRBV7-9 and TRBJ2-2; 10 bases line up with TRBD2. Unmatched junction bases numbered 14, after V lost 7 bases and J lost 6 bases. The CDR3 totals 17 residues. Germline values: CDR1 SEHNR, CDR2 FQNEAQ (reference sequence). The CDR3 region is CASTQSGGLAGAGELFF. As DNA, the CDR3 is TGTGCCAGCACCCAAAGCGGTGGGCTAGCGGGAGCCGGGGAGCTGTTTTTT.

The J gene is TRBJ2-5, the V gene TRBV9, with 10 bases that match TRBD1. This CDR3 spans 16 amino acids. From germline, CDR1 is SGDLS and CDR2 YYNGEE. Trimming took 1 base from V and 1 from J; bases not matched to a gene: 4. The CDR3 DNA is TGTGCCAGCAGCGTAAGGGACAGGGGCCTCCAAGAGACCCAGTACTTC. This gives the protein CASSVRDRGLQETQYF.

V and J are TRBV4-1 and TRBJ2-1; 9 nucleotides agree with TRBD1. CDR1 MGHRA and CDR2 YSYEKL come from the germline V gene. This CDR3 spans 15 amino acids. Losses at the gene ends were 1 base for V and 10 bases for J; bases not matched to a gene: 8. The CDR3, as DNA: TGCGCCAGCAGCCAAGTGGGGACAGGGAGGAGCGAGCAGTTCTTC. Translating it yields CASSQVGTGRSEQFF.

The V call is TRBV15, the J call TRBJ2-2; the D gene is possibly TRBD2 (5 bases). Germline-derived CDR1 and CDR2 are LNHNV and YYDKDF (reference sequence). Trimming left V 3 bases short and J 1 base short, with 9 bases between. The CDR3 has 15 amino acids. The CDR3 protein is CATSRAAGNTGELFF. The CDR3 bases are TGTGCCACCAGCAGGGCCGCGGGGAACACCGGGGAGCTGTTTTTT.

The chain joins TRBV20-1 to TRBJ2-5, with TRBD2 identical over 14 bases. The CDR3 runs 16 residues. Germline loops: CDR1 DFQATT, CDR2 SNEGSKA (reference sequence). The V gene end was trimmed by 3 bases and the J gene end by 5 bases; junction bases not matched to a gene: 8. CDR3 residues: CSASGTSGSSWETQYF. DNA of the CDR3: TGCAGTGCTAGTGGGACTAGCGGGAGCTCTTGGGAGACCCAGTACTTC.

This chain uses TRBV7-9 with TRBJ2-5, with 7 bases identical to TRBD1. The ends lost 1 base at V and 2 bases at J; junction bases unmatched: 7. Germline CDR1 is SEHNR and CDR2 is FQNEAQ (reference sequence). The CDR3 contains 16 residues. The CDR3, as DNA: TGTGCCAGCAGCTTAGAAGGGGGCAGCCCTCAAGAGACCCAGTACTTC. Protein product: CASSLEGGSPQETQYF.

The rearrangement joins TRBV27 to TRBJ2-2; 7 bases agree with TRBD1. J lost 8 bases, V lost 6 bases, and 9 bases had no gene match. The germline CDR1 and CDR2 sequences are MNHEY and SMNVEV (reference sequence). The CDR3 has 14 amino acids. CDR3 residues: CASRGDSWTGELFF. In DNA form, the CDR3 reads TGTGCCAGCAGAGGGGACAGCTGGACGGGGGAGCTGTTTTTT.

The chain links TRBV6-5 to TRBJ1-1; 7 bases line up with TRBD1. This CDR3 has 14 amino acids. The junction had 4 bases not matched to a gene; V was cut back by 6 bases and J by 0 bases. Germline V gene data show CDR1 as MNHEY and CDR2 as SVGAGI. This CDR3 reads CASSLDRVNTEAFF. DNA of the CDR3: TGTGCCAGCAGCCTCGACAGGGTGAACACTGAAGCTTTCTTT.

The chain is built from TRBV19 and TRBJ1-5; TRBD1 agrees at 7 bases. Losses at the gene ends were 3 bases for V and 3 bases for J; bases not matched to a gene: 5. This CDR3 has 15 amino acids. Germline assignment: CDR1 LNHDA and CDR2 SQIVND (reference sequence). CDR3 DNA sequence: TGTGCCAGTAGTATCGGGACAGTCAACAATCAGCCCCAGCATTTT. This gives the protein CASSIGTVNNQPQHF.

The chain has TRBV11-1 and TRBJ1-2; a possible D gene is TRBD1 (6 bases). The germline CDR1 and CDR2 sequences are SGHAT and FQDESV (reference sequence). Trimming pared 5 bases from V and 4 bases from J, leaving 11 bases between. The CDR3 is 13 residues long. The CDR3 is CASSPGTLYGYTF. CDR3 nucleotide sequence: TGTGCCAGCAGCCCTGGGACACTCTATGGCTACACCTTC.

This chain links TRBV2 with TRBJ2-2; 7 positions match TRBD1. Germline V gene data show CDR1 as SNHLY and CDR2 as FYNNEI. CDR3 size: 15 residues. J was trimmed by 5 bases and V by 6 bases; bases with no gene match: 9. The DNA of the CDR3 is TGTGCCAGCAGCCACAACAGGGGTCGGACCGGGGAGCTGTTTTTT. Its protein product is CASSHNRGRTGELFF.

The V and J genes are TRBV14 and TRBJ2-7, with unresolved D. Trimming stripped 3 bases from V and 0 bases from J, with 6 bases between. Germline CDR1 and CDR2: SGHDN and FVKESK. The CDR3 consists of 13 residues. The DNA of the CDR3 is TGTGCCAGCAGCCAGACTGCCTCCTACGAGCAGTACTTC. This codes for CASSQTASYEQYF.

The chain joins TRBV3-1 (or the pseudogene TRBV3-2) to TRBJ2-3; the D gene is possibly TRBD2 (7 bases). CDR3 length: 16 residues. The V and J ends lost 4 bases and 0 bases respectively, with 14 bases between them. Germline V CDR1 and CDR2: LGHDT, YNNKEL (reference sequence). The DNA for the CDR3 is TGTGCCAGCAGCCTGGGGGGGGGCTATAGCACAGATACGCAGTATTTT. It codes for CASSLGGGYSTDTQYF.

V gene TRBV21-1 combines with J gene TRBJ1-1; the DNA was not compared with TRBD1, the D call given in the table. TRBV21-1 constitutes a pseudogene. The CDR3 consists of 15 residues. The CDR3 is CASSKTTGGVEKAFF. The CDR3 DNA is TGTGCCAGCAGCAAAACTACAGGGGGGGTGGAAAAAGCTTTCTTT.

V is TRBV18 and J is TRBJ1-2; no firm D call. V was pared by 3 bases and J by 3 bases, with 8 bases between. Germline loops: CDR1 KGHSH, CDR2 LQKENI. The CDR3 runs to 13 residues. The CDR3 region is CASSPDGDYGYTF. Written as DNA, the CDR3 is TGTGCCAGCTCACCGGACGGGGACTATGGCTACACCTTC. Complete variable domain (other parts from reference TRBV18 and TRBJ1-2): NAGVMQNPRHLVRRRGQEARLRCSPMKGHSHVYWYRQLPEEGLKFMVYLQKENIIDESGMPKERFSAEFPKEGPSILRIQQVVRGDSAAYFCASSPDGDYGYTFGSGTRLTVV.

The chain combines TRBV19 with TRBJ1-2, with TRBD1 matching 8 bases. V dropped 5 bases and J dropped 6; count of bases not matched to a gene: 5. Germline V lookup: CDR1 LNHDA, CDR2 SQIVND (reference sequence). The CDR3 extends over 13 amino acids. CDR3 nucleotide sequence: TGTGCCAGTAGTGGACAGGGAGGAGATGGCTACACCTTC. Translated: CASSGQGGDGYTF.

This chain joins TRBV7-3 and TRBJ2-5; maybe TRBD1 (7 bases). The CDR3 has 14 amino acids. Germline assignment: CDR1 SGHTA and CDR2 FQGTGA. The V end lost 3 bases, the J end lost 7 bases, and 15 bases lay between the germline ends. CDR3 bases: TGTGCCAGCAGCTTCGGGGGACAGATGACGACCCAGTACTTC. It encodes CASSFGGQMTTQYF.